This T cell receptor beta chain originates from a study of cytotoxic CD8 clonotypes in ibrutinib-treated CLL. Germline-derived CDR1 and CDR2 are SGHTA and FQGNSA. The CDR3 is 16 residues long. The J segment lost 4 bases and the V segment lost 5 bases, leaving 13 bases of the junction unmatched. Data came from immunoSEQ multiplex PCR; TCRdb stores just in-frame clones and leaves some out. This table holds around 160,000 clones, roughly 90% found once. The source was PBMCs, collected at disease progression, from a patient treated with ibrutinib. The source is a human donor with chronic lymphocytic leukemia. The chain couples TRBV7-2 to TRBJ2-7; TRBD1 aligns across 8 bases. CDR3 sequence (DNA): TGTGCCAGCAGCCGGACCGGACAGGGCCCCACGTACGAGCAGTACTTC. Residues: CASSRTGQGPTYEQYF.